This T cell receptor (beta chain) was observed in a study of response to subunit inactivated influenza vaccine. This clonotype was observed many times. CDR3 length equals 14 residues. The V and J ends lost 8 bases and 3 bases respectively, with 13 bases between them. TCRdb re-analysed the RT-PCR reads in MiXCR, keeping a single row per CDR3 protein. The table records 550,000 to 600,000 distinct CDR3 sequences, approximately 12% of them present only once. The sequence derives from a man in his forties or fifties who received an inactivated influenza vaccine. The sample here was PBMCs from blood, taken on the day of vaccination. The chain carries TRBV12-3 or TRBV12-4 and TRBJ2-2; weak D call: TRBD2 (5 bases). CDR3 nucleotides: TGTGCCAGCCGGAGGACGGACCACACCGGGGAGCTGTTTTTT. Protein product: CASRRTDHTGELFF.